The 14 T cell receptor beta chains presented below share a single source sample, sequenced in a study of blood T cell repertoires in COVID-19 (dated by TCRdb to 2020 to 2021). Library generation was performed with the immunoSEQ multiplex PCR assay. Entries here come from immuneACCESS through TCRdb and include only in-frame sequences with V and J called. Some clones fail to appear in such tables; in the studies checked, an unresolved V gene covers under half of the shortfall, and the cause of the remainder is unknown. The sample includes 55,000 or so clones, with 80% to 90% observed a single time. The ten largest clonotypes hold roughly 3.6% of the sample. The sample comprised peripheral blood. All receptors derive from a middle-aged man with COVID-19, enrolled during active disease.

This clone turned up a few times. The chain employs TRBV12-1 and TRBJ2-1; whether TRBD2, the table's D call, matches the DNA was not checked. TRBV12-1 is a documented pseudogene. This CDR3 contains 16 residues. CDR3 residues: CASSFVLAENNNEQFF. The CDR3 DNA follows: TGTGCCAGCAGCTTTGTTCTAGCGGAAAATAACAATGAGCAGTTCTTC.

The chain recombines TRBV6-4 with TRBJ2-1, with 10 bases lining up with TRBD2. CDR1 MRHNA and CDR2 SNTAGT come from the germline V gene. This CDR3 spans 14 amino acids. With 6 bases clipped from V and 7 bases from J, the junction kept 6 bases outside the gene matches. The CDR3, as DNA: TGTGCCAGCAGCCAAGCGGGAGGGCTTAATGAGCAGTTCTTC. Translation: CASSQAGGLNEQFF.

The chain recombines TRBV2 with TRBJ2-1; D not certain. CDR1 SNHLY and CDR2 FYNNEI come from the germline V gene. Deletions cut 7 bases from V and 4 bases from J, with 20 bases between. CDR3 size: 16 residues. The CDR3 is CASTTRLSSAYNEQFF. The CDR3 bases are TGTGCCAGCACTACCAGACTGTCCTCCGCGTACAATGAGCAGTTCTTC.

CDR3 protein: CASSLEVGTGMNQPQHF. Here the CDR3 DNA reads TGTGCCAGCAGCTTAGAAGTGGGGACAGGGATGAATCAGCCCCAGCATTTT. The chain employs TRBV7-6 and TRBJ1-5; 9 nucleotides line up with TRBD1. The germline V gene has CDR1 SGHVS and CDR2 FNYEAQ. This CDR3 comprises 17 residues. Germline trimming cut 1 base from V and 4 bases from J; bases unmatched to any gene: 8.

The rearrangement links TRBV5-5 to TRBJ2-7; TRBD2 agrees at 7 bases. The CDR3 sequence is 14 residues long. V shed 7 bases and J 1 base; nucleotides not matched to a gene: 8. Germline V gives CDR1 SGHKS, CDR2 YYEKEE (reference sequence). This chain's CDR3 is CASLEGGLSYEQYF. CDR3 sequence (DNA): TGTGCCAGCTTAGAGGGAGGGTTGTCCTACGAGCAGTACTTC. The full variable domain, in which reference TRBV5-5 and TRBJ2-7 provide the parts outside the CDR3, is DAGVTQSPTHLIKTRGQQVTLRCSPISGHKSVSWYQQVLGQGPQFIFQYYEKEERGRGNFPDRFSARQFPNYSSELNVNALLLGDSALYLCASLEGGLSYEQYFGPGTRLTVT.

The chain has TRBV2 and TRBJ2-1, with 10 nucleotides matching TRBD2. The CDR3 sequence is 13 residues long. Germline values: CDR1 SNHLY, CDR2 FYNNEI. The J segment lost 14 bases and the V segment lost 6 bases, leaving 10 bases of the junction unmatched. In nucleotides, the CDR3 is TGTGCCAGCAGAGCCGGGACTAGCGCCGGGAAGTTCTTC. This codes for CASRAGTSAGKFF.

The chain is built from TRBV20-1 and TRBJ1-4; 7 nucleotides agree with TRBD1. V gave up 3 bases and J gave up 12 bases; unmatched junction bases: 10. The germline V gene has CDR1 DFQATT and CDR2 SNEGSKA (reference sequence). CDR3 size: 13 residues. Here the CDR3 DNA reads TGCAGTGCTAGTGGTCCCAGGGGGAGAGAACTGTTTTTT. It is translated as CSASGPRGRELFF.

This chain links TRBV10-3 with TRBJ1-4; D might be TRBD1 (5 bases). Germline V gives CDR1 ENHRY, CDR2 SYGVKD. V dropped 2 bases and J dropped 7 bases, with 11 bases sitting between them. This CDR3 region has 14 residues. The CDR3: CAISETPTVEKLFF. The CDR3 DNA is TGTGCCATCAGTGAGACTCCGACAGTTGAAAAACTGTTTTTT.

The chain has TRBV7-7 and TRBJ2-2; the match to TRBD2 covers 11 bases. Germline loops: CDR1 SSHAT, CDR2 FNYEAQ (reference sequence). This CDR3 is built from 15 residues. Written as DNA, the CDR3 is TGTGCTAGCGGCTCAATAGCGGGGGGGCCCGGGGAGCTGTTTTTT. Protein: CASGSIAGGPGELFF.

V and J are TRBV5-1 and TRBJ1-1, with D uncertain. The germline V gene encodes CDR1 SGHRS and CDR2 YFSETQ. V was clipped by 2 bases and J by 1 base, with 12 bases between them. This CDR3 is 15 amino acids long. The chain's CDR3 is CASSFLPVQNTEAFF. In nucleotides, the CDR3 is TGCGCCAGCAGCTTTCTGCCGGTGCAGAACACTGAAGCTTTCTTT.

The CDR3 loop is CASSPQGANSGNTIYF. The CDR3 DNA follows: TGTGCCAGCTCACCCCAGGGGGCTAACTCTGGAAACACCATATATTTT. The chain joins TRBV18 to TRBJ1-3, with 8 bases that match TRBD1. The CDR3 is made up of 16 amino acids. CDR1 KGHSH and CDR2 LQKENI come from the germline V gene. V was pared by 3 bases and J by 0 bases, with 4 bases of the junction left unmatched. The full variable domain, with the rest looked up from reference TRBV18 and TRBJ1-3, is NAGVMQNPRHLVRRRGQEARLRCSPMKGHSHVYWYRQLPEEGLKFMVYLQKENIIDESGMPKERFSAEFPKEGPSILRIQQVVRGDSAAYFCASSPQGANSGNTIYFGEGSWLTVV.

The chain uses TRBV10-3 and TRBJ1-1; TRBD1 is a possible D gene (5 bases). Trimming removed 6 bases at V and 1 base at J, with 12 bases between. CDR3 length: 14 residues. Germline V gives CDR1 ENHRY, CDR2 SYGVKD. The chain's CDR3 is CAISVTGRNTEAFF. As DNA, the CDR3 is TGTGCCATCAGCGTAACAGGTAGGAACACTGAAGCTTTCTTT.

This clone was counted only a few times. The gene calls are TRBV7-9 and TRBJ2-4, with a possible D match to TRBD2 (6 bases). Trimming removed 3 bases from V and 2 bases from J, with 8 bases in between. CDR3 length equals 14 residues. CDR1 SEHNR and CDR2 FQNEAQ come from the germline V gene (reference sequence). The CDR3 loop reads CASSLEGSKNIQYF. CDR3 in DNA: TGTGCCAGCAGCTTGGAGGGTTCCAAAAACATTCAGTACTTC.

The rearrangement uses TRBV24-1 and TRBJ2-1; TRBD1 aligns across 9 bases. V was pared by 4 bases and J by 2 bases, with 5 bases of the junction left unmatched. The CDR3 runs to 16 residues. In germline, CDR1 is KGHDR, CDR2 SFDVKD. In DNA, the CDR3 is TGTGCCACCAGTGACAAACAGGGGGCGGCCTACAATGAGCAGTTCTTC. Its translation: CATSDKQGAAYNEQFF.